The 7 T cell receptor beta chains in this list originate from one sample, sequenced in a study of a mutant IDH1 vaccine in newly diagnosed glioma. Antigens for these TCRs are unknown. Time point described: week 35, safety follow-up. Each vaccine dose was 300 ug of mutant IDH1 20-mer peptide, with topical imiquimod. Sequencing was performed with immunoSEQ multiplex PCR; in TCRdb, only in-frame clones are kept and a portion is missing. The sample holds around 31,000 clones, 81% seen once. The sequences come from PBMCs, collected from a glioma patient whose treatment included an IDH1 peptide vaccine. These TCRs come from a man aged 25 to 40 with glioma.

The chain joins TRBV6-5 to TRBJ2-7; 7 nucleotides match TRBD2. Germline-derived CDR1 and CDR2 are MNHEY and SVGAGI. The V and J ends lost 2 bases and 3 bases, in that order; junction bases with no gene match: 1. This CDR3 region has 13 residues. The CDR3 reads CASSYREGYEQYF. The DNA of the CDR3 is TGTGCCAGCAGTTACAGGGAGGGCTACGAGCAGTACTTC.

The chain employs TRBV27 and TRBJ2-7; unclear D gene. V lost 3 bases and J 2 bases, leaving 5 bases between the germline ends. Germline CDR1 is MNHEY and CDR2 is SMNVEV (reference sequence). This CDR3 is 12 amino acids long. CDR3 DNA: TGTGCCAGCAGTTTGACCCCCTACGAGCAGTACTTC. The encoded protein is CASSLTPYEQYF.

V usage is TRBV6-5 and J usage is TRBJ2-7, with a possible D match to TRBD1 (6 bases). V was cut by 3 bases and J by 4 bases, with 13 bases left in between. Germline values: CDR1 MNHEY, CDR2 SVGAGI. This CDR3 is built from 14 residues. CDR3 protein: CASSYNRVVYEQYF. The CDR3 DNA reads TGTGCCAGCAGTTATAACAGGGTAGTATACGAGCAGTACTTC.

In its sample, this clone was seen once. The DNA of the CDR3 is TGTGCCAGCAGCGCCCAGGGACTAGCGGTATACGAGCAGTACTTC. Amino acid sequence: CASSAQGLAVYEQYF. The genes are TRBV6-4 and TRBJ2-7; 11 bases are a match to TRBD2. The CDR3 has 15 amino acids. V was clipped by 6 bases and J by 4 bases; unmatched bases: 8. CDR1 is MRHNA and CDR2 is SNTAGT in the germline V gene.

The V gene is TRBV6-4, the J gene TRBJ2-1; perhaps TRBD1 as D (5 bases). CDR3 size: 15 residues. The germline CDR1 and CDR2 sequences are MRHNA and SNTAGT. V was trimmed by 5 bases and J by 0 bases, leaving 11 bases between them. The CDR3 loop reads CASSQGGYSYNEQFF. As DNA, the CDR3 is TGTGCCAGCAGTCAGGGCGGCTACTCCTACAATGAGCAGTTCTTC.

This clone was detected a few times. J is TRBJ1-5 and V is TRBV4-1, with D maybe TRBD1 (6 bases). The CDR3 is made up of 19 amino acids. Germline-derived CDR1 and CDR2 are MGHRA and YSYEKL. The V end lost 1 base, the J end lost 0 bases, and 19 bases lay between the germline ends. DNA for the CDR3: TGCGCCAGCAGCCAAGGCGGCAGGGGTCCCATCTATAGCAATCAGCCCCAGCATTTT. This sequence encodes CASSQGGRGPIYSNQPQHF.

This clone was seen only once. The V and J genes are TRBV29-1 and TRBJ2-7; D remains ambiguous. V dropped 0 bases and J dropped 0 bases, with 6 bases sitting between them. CDR1 SQVTM and CDR2 ANQGSEA come from the germline V gene. This CDR3 has 13 amino acids. The CDR3 is CSVEDRTSYEQYF. The CDR3 DNA reads TGCAGCGTTGAAGATCGGACCTCCTACGAGCAGTACTTC.